The rows below give T cell receptor beta chains drawn from one sample of a study of shared clonotypes between healthy human individuals. Method: immunoSEQ multiplex PCR; TCRdb's copy keeps in-frame clones and lacks some. The table has under 2,000,000 clones, about 95% seen once. Input material: naive CD8+ T cells sorted from blood. The source of these receptors is a man aged 18-30 years in good health. Each CDR3 is given with its conserved first and last residue. The D gene is left open where the match is weak. Clone size appears in some rows only: once, few, many, or a class for an expanded clone.

D	V	size	J	DNA	CDR3
NA	TRBV4-1	NA	TRBJ1-2	TGCGCCAGCAGCCAAGGTTCAGGGATGTTCTTGAGCTATGGCTACACCTTC	CASSQGSGMFLSYGYTF
NA	TRBV5-1	NA	TRBJ1-2	TGCGCCAGCAGCTTGGAGACGGGCTATGGCTACACCTTC	CASSLETGYGYTF
NA	TRBV28	NA	TRBJ2-3	TGTGCCAGCAGTTCTTTCCGCGAGGAGATCACAGATACGCAGTATTTT	CASSSFREEITDTQYF
NA	TRBV27	NA	TRBJ1-6	TGTGCCAGCAGTCCCGGGACGGGGAATTCACCCCTCCACTTT	CASSPGTGNSPLHF
NA	TRBV11-2	NA	TRBJ2-7	TGTGCCAGCAGCTTAGTAGGTGACAGATGGTACGAGCAGTACTTC	CASSLVGDRWYEQYF
TRBD2	TRBV7-9	once	TRBJ2-5	TGTGCCAGCAGCGGGGCGGGAGGTTCGGAGACCCAGTACTTC	CASSGAGGSETQYF
NA	TRBV7-9	NA	TRBJ2-7	TGTGCCAGCAGCCGGAACTCCTACGAGCAGTACTTC	CASSRNSYEQYF
NA	TRBV29-1	NA	TRBJ1-1	TGCAGCGTTGAGGGAACAGGGACACTCGGAGCTTTCTTT	CSVEGTGTLGAFF
NA	TRBV29-1	NA	TRBJ1-1	TGCAGCGTTGATGAGAGAACAGGCACTGAAGCTTTCTTT	CSVDERTGTEAFF
NA	TRBV10-3	NA	TRBJ2-7	TGTGCCATCAGTGAGTCGACCCCTGACAGGTTATCCTACGAGCAGTACTTC	CAISESTPDRLSYEQYF
NA	TRBV13	NA	TRBJ1-1	TGTGCCAGCAGCTCGGGTCCTGCTGAAGCTTTCTTT	CASSSGPAEAFF
NA	TRBV5-1	NA	TRBJ2-7	TGCGCCAGCAGCCCAGACAGCCTACTTTCCTACGAGCAGTACTTC	CASSPDSLLSYEQYF
NA	TRBV7-8	NA	TRBJ2-7	TGTGCCAGCAGCTTAAGTAGAGACTACGAGCAGTACTTC	CASSLSRDYEQYF
NA	TRBV6-1	NA	TRBJ1-4	TGTGCCAGCACCACCCGGGGGTTTGGGGAAAAACTGTTTTTT	CASTTRGFGEKLFF
NA	TRBV9	NA	TRBJ1-3	TGTGCCAGCAGCGTAGATGTTGAAAACACCATATATTTT	CASSVDVENTIYF
NA	TRBV11-3	once	TRBJ2-7	TGTGCCAGCAGCTTGGCCTACTCGTACGAGCAGTACTTC	CASSLAYSYEQYF
NA	TRBV4-1	NA	TRBJ2-7	TGCGCCAGCAGCCAAGATCCCTCCCAGACGGCCGCGGAAGCCTACGAGCAGTACTTC	CASSQDPSQTAAEAYEQYF
TRBD1	TRBV11-2	NA	TRBJ1-3	TGTGCCAGCAGCTCGGGACAGGGGGTGGGGAACACCATATATTTT	CASSSGQGVGNTIYF
NA	TRBV11-2	NA	TRBJ2-7	TGTGCCAGCAGCTTATTAGGCTCTGTGGGCTCCTACGAGCAGTACTTC	CASSLLGSVGSYEQYF
TRBD2	TRBV27	NA	TRBJ2-3	TGTGCCAGCAGTCCCCTAGCGGGAGCATCAGATACGCAGTATTTT	CASSPLAGASDTQYF
NA	TRBV27	NA	TRBJ2-7	TGTGCCAGCAGTATTCTACAGAGCTCCTACGAGCAGTACTTC	CASSILQSSYEQYF
NA	TRBV7-2	NA	TRBJ1-1	TGTGCCAGCAGCCCGATCGAGTTGGGGCAGGGTAAAGCTTTCTTT	CASSPIELGQGKAFF
NA	TRBV6-5	NA	TRBJ1-1	TGTGCCAGCAGTTACTCGAAAGGGACTGAAGCTTTCTTT	CASSYSKGTEAFF
NA	TRBV4-1	NA	TRBJ1-1	TGCGCCAGCAGCCAAGAGGGTAGTGGGTCGGAGTTAGCTTTCTTT	CASSQEGSGSELAFF
NA	TRBV9	NA	TRBJ2-7	TGTGCCAGCAGCGTAGAAGGGGCCCGGGGCGAGCAGTACTTC	CASSVEGARGEQYF
TRBD1	TRBV7-9	NA	TRBJ2-3	TGTGCCAGCAGCCGCGCGGGACAGGGGTTACCCACAGATACGCAGTATTTT	CASSRAGQGLPTDTQYF
NA	TRBV4-3	NA	TRBJ1-2	TGCGCCAGCAGCCAACGATTAACCCAGGATGGCTACACCTTC	CASSQRLTQDGYTF
NA	TRBV9	once	TRBJ2-5	TGTGCCAGCAGCGTAGAGGCCAGACCGCAAGAGACCCAGTACTTC	CASSVEARPQETQYF
NA	TRBV7-9	NA	TRBJ2-7	TGTGCCAGCAGCCCTGCGATATGGGACGAGCAGTACTTC	CASSPAIWDEQYF
NA	TRBV28	NA	TRBJ1-4	TGTGCCAGCAGTTCGTTCAGGGAGGCAACTAATGAAAAACTGTTTTTT	CASSSFREATNEKLFF
NA	TRBV10-3	NA	TRBJ2-5	TGTGCCATCAGTTTGGGGGGCCGGCGATTGGAGACCCAGTACTTC	CAISLGGRRLETQYF
TRBD1	TRBV6-1	NA	TRBJ1-1	TGTGCCAGCAGTGTCGTAGGGGGCATGAACACTGAAGCTTTCTTT	CASSVVGGMNTEAFF
NA	TRBV27	once	TRBJ2-3	TGTGCCAGCAGTGTAGGGACTGATCTAGGCACAGATACGCAGTATTTT	CASSVGTDLGTDTQYF
NA	TRBV6-1	NA	TRBJ1-5	TGTGCCAGCAGCACTTGGGACGGAGCCTATCAGCCCCAGCATTTT	CASSTWDGAYQPQHF
TRBD1	TRBV5-1	NA	TRBJ2-2	TGCGCCAGCAGCTTGGAGTTTGGGACAGGGGGCACCGGGGAGCTGTTTTTT	CASSLEFGTGGTGELFF
TRBD2	TRBV27	NA	TRBJ2-3	TGTGCCAGCAGCGACCTCCCGGGACTAGCGGGAGTAAAAGATACGCAGTATTTT	CASSDLPGLAGVKDTQYF